This T cell receptor beta chain was sequenced in a study of blood T cells in healthy people across ages. A second PCR of about 7 to 12 cycles used a sample-barcoded 5' primer and a J-beta primer mix. A single record per CDR3 protein comes from TCRdb applying MiXCR to the 5' RACE reads. The sample yields approximately 1.5 million distinct CDR3 sequences, around 40% seen once. V was clipped by 6 bases and J by 0 bases, with 11 bases between them. This CDR3 is 15 amino acids long. Healthy Caucasian individuals from Russia aged about 6 to 95 served as donors. The J gene is TRBJ1-4, the V gene TRBV12-3 or TRBV12-4, with D tentatively TRBD1 (5 bases). Sequencing was performed on blood. The sequence was collected from a young woman in good health. In nucleotides, the CDR3 is TGTGCCAGCAGAGTGGGGGTGTCAACTAATGAAAAACTGTTTTTT. This sequence encodes CASRVGVSTNEKLFF.